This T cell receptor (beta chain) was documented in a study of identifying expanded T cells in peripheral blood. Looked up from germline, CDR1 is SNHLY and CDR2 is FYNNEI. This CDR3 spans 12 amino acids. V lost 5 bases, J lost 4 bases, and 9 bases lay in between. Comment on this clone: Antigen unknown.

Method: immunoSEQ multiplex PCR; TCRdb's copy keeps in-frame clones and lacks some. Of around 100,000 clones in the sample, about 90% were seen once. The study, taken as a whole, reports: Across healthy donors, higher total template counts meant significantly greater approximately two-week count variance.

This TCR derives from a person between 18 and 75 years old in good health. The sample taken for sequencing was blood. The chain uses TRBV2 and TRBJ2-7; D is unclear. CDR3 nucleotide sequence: TGTGCCAGCAGTTCCGAACCATACGAGCAGTACTTC. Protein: CASSSEPYEQYF.